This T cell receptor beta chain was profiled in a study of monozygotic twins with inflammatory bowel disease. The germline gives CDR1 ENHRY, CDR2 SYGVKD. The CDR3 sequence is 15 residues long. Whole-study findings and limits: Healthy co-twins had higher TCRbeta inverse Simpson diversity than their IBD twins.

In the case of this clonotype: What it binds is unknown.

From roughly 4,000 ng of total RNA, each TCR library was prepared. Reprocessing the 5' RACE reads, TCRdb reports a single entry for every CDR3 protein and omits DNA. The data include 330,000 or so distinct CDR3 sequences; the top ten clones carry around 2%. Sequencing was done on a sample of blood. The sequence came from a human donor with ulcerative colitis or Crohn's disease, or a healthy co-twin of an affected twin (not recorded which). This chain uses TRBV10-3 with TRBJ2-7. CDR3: CATAVPLTTFYEQYF.